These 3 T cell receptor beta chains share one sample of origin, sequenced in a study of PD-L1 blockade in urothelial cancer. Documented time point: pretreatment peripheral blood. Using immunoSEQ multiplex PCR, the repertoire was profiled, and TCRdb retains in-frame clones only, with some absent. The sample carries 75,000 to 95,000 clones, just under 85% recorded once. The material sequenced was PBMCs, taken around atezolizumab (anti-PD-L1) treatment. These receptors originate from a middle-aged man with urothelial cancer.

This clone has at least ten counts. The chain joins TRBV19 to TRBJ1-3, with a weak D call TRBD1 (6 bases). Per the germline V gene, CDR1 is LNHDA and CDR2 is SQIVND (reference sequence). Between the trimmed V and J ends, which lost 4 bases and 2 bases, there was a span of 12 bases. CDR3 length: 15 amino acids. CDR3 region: CASSRDRIAGNTIYF. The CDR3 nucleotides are TGTGCCAGTAGTAGAGACAGGATCGCTGGAAACACCATATATTTT.

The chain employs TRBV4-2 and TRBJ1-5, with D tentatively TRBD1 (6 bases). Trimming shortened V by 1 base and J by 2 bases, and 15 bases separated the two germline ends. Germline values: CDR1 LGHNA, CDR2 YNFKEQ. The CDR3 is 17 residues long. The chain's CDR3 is CASSQGRNRDGNQPQHF. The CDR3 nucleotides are TGTGCCAGCAGCCAAGGGAGGAACAGGGATGGCAATCAGCCCCAGCATTTT.

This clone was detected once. The CDR3 DNA reads TGTGCCAGCAGCCCCGGACAGGGTGTAGCCAAAAACATTCAGTACTTC. Encoded protein: CASSPGQGVAKNIQYF. The genes are TRBV7-6 and TRBJ2-4, with 8 bases that match TRBD1. The CDR3 extends over 16 amino acids. V lost 5 bases, J lost 0 bases, and 6 bases stayed unmatched. Germline V gene lookup returns CDR1 SGHVS and CDR2 FNYEAQ.